This T cell receptor beta chain was sequenced in a study of tumor-infiltrating lymphocytes in primary liver carcinoma. Unsorted bulk tissue of about 18-34 mg yielded co-extracted RNA and DNA. From 450 to 550 ng total RNA, TCR beta cDNA was generated with a primer in the constant region. TCR beta libraries came from three nested multiplex PCR rounds using slightly modified ARM-PCR. TCRdb reprocessed the multiplex PCR reads with MiXCR, giving one entry per CDR3 protein. The repertoire holds tens of thousands of distinct CDR3 sequences, with about three quarters as singletons. Sequencing was carried out using tumor-adjacent normal liver tissue. The clonotype originates from a man aged 40-49 years with primary liver carcinoma and hepatitis B virus infection.

CDR3 bases: TGTGCCCAACAGCATCCAGGGGCCGAGCCTTCAGAGACCCAGTACTTC. It yields the protein CAQQHPGAEPSETQYF. The J gene is TRBJ2-5, the V gene TRBV12-3 or TRBV12-4; possibly TRBD1 for D (6 bases). The length of the CDR3 is 16 residues. V was clipped by 11 bases and J by 4 bases, with 26 bases between them.